This is a list of T cell receptor beta chains from one sample in a study of breast tumors, draining lymph nodes, adjacent tissues. In TCRdb, the multiplex PCR reads were re-called with MiXCR into one record per CDR3 protein. The table has 50,000 to 55,000 distinct CDR3 sequences, under 55% seen once; the top ten hold 10% to 13%. The source material was breast tumor tissue. The receptors were sampled from a female donor with breast cancer. Some clones in this sample may be carry-over from other donors' samples. Both conserved end residues are part of each CDR3. The order of the fields is V gene, D gene, J gene, clone size, CDR3 protein, CDR3 DNA. A D gene is named only where the DNA matches it firmly. The size entry is marked missing in some rows and otherwise reads once, few, many or a size class.

>TRBV20-1|.|TRBJ2-7|.
CSASSIYDQSF
TGCAGTGCTTCCTCTATCTACGATCAGTCCTTC
>TRBV9|TRBD1|TRBJ1-6|.
CASRGQDNSPLHF
TGTGCCAGCAGGGGACAGGATAATTCACCCCTCCACTTT
>TRBV20-1|.|TRBJ2-7|many
CSALSRVSSYEQYF
TGCAGTGCTTTATCTCGGGTGAGCTCCTACGAGCAGTACTTC
>TRBV6-2/TRBV6-3|.|TRBJ2-7|many
CAINFAGSYEQYF
TGTGCCATCAATTTCGCGGGCTCCTACGAGCAGTACTTC
>TRBV7-9|.|TRBJ1-1|.
CASSLVSLTTETFF
TGTGCCAGCAGCTTAGTGTCCCTGACCACTGAAACTTTCTTT
>TRBV5-1|TRBD2|TRBJ2-1|many
CASSLDLQRGNNEQFF
TGCGCCAGCAGCTTGGATTTGCAGCGGGGAAACAATGAGCAGTTCTTC
>TRBV11-1|TRBD2|TRBJ2-5|once
CASSLTSGKETQYF
TGTGCCAGCAGCTTGACTAGCGGGAAGGAGACCCAGTACTTC
>TRBV2|.|TRBJ2-3|many
CASSGGGTDTQYF
TGTGCCAGCAGTGGAGGGGGAACAGATACGCAGTATTTT
>TRBV12-3/TRBV12-4|.|TRBJ2-5|.
CASSSRQTRFGTQYF
TGTGCCAGCAGTTCCCGCCAGACCCGCTTCGGGACCCAGTACTTC
>TRBV11-1|.|TRBJ2-5|.
CASSFGSSATQETQYF
TGTGCCAGCAGCTTTGGTTCTAGCGCGACCCAAGAGACCCAGTACTTC